The 29 T cell receptor beta chains below were found in one sample sequenced in a study of blood T cell repertoires in COVID-19. Method: immunoSEQ multiplex PCR; TCRdb's copy keeps in-frame clones and lacks some. The sample yields approximately 260,000 clones, approximately 82% seen once. Sequenced input: peripheral blood. Source of these receptors: a man in his fifties or sixties who had recovered from COVID-19.

The CDR3 sequence is CASSPKGLAGLSEQFF. Here the CDR3 DNA reads TGCGCCAGCAGCCCCAAGGGGCTAGCGGGACTTAGTGAGCAGTTCTTC. V gene TRBV5-1 combines with J gene TRBJ2-1; 9 bases are shared with TRBD2. V lost 4 bases to trimming and J lost 9 bases; unmatched junction nucleotides: 14. Germline values: CDR1 SGHRS, CDR2 YFSETQ. The CDR3 runs to 16 residues. Combining the CDR3 with reference TRBV5-1 and TRBJ2-1 gives the whole variable domain KAGVTQTPRYLIKTRGQQVTLSCSPISGHRSVSWYQQTPGQGLQFLFEYFSETQRNKGNFPGRFSGRQFSNSRSEMNVSTLELGDSALYLCASSPKGLAGLSEQFFGPGTRLTVL.

V is TRBV18 and J is TRBJ2-3, with 8 bases lining up with TRBD1. CDR3 size: 15 residues. The germline gives CDR1 KGHSH, CDR2 LQKENI. With 4 bases clipped from V and 2 bases from J, the junction kept 5 bases outside the gene matches. The DNA of the CDR3 is TGTGCCAGCTCACGGGACAGGTCAATCACAGATACGCAGTATTTT. Its protein product is CASSRDRSITDTQYF.

The chain has TRBV7-2 and TRBJ2-1; a possible D gene is TRBD1 (5 bases). V lost 4 bases, J lost 9 bases, and 13 bases lay in between. Germline CDR1 is SGHTA and CDR2 is FQGNSA. This CDR3 has 13 amino acids. As DNA, the CDR3 is TGTGCCAGCAGCTCGGTCGCTAGGGGTGAGCAGTTCTTC. Its translation: CASSSVARGEQFF.

J is TRBJ2-5 and V is TRBV19, with TRBD2 identical over 12 bases. Germline V gene lookup returns CDR1 LNHDA and CDR2 SQIVND (reference sequence). With V trimmed by 6 bases and J by 5 bases, 10 bases remained unmatched. The CDR3 extends over 16 amino acids. The DNA of the CDR3 is TGTGCCAGTAGAGGACTAGCGGGGCTTAAGGGGGAGACCCAGTACTTC. Translated, it gives CASRGLAGLKGETQYF. The variable domain in full, completed from reference TRBV19 and TRBJ2-5, reads DGGITQSPKYLFRKEGQNVTLSCEQNLNHDAMYWYRQDPGQGLRLIYYSQIVNDFQKGDIAEGYSVSREKKESFPLTVTSAQKNPTAFYLCASRGLAGLKGETQYFGPGTRLLVL.

This sequence joins TRBV6-6 and TRBJ2-7; 14 nucleotides agree with TRBD2. V lost 7 bases to trimming and J lost 7 bases; unmatched junction nucleotides: 9. This CDR3 comprises 15 residues. Germline V gene sequence: CDR1 MNHNY, CDR2 SVGAGI (reference sequence). The CDR3 coding sequence is TGTGCCAGCACCCAAACGGGACTAGCGGGAGTTGAGCAGTACTTC. It codes for CASTQTGLAGVEQYF.

The sample holds many counts of this clone. The chain links TRBV5-8 to TRBJ2-3, with 8 bases lining up with TRBD2. V lost 4 bases, J lost 2 bases, and 15 bases stayed unmatched. CDR1 and CDR2 (germline): SGHTS, YDEGEE. The CDR3 loop spans 18 amino acids. This CDR3 reads CASSATSGAPPFTDTQYF. Written as DNA, the CDR3 is TGTGCCAGCAGCGCAACTAGCGGCGCCCCACCATTCACAGATACGCAGTATTTT.

This clone was counted a single time. The chain carries TRBV19 and TRBJ2-1; D call uncertain. The CDR3 runs 13 residues. Germline loops: CDR1 LNHDA, CDR2 SQIVND (reference sequence). V lost 2 bases and J 4 bases, leaving 6 bases between the germline ends. CDR3 sequence: CASSISSYNEQFF. In DNA form, the CDR3 reads TGTGCCAGTAGTATATCCAGTTACAATGAGCAGTTCTTC.

The chain uses TRBV19 and TRBJ2-5; tentative D call: TRBD2 (6 bases). V gave up 5 bases and J gave up 5 bases, with 9 bases separating them. The CDR3 is made up of 12 amino acids. Germline V lookup: CDR1 LNHDA, CDR2 SQIVND (reference sequence). The chain's CDR3 is CASSHRGETQYF. The CDR3 nucleotides are TGTGCCAGTAGTCATCGGGGGGAGACCCAGTACTTC.

The chain combines TRBV3-1 (or the pseudogene TRBV3-2) with TRBJ2-7, with 9 bases lining up with TRBD1. The V segment lost 4 bases and the J segment 5 bases; nucleotides outside the gene matches: 6. Germline CDR1 reads LGHDT; CDR2 reads YNNKEL (reference sequence). The CDR3 runs 14 residues. As DNA, the CDR3 is TGTGCCAGCAGCCCCGGGACAGGGTGGGACGAGCAGTACTTC. This translates into CASSPGTGWDEQYF.

The table lists this clone with a count of one. This chain links TRBV2 with TRBJ2-3, with 8 bases aligning to TRBD2. The germline V gene encodes CDR1 SNHLY and CDR2 FYNNEI. The J segment lost 2 bases and the V segment lost 6 bases, leaving 7 bases of the junction unmatched. The CDR3 is 15 amino acids. The CDR3 DNA reads TGTGCCAGCAGACCGGGACTAGTATACACAGATACGCAGTATTTT. Protein product: CASRPGLVYTDTQYF.

The V gene is TRBV13, the J gene TRBJ2-2; 8 nucleotides align to TRBD1. The J segment lost 2 bases and the V segment lost 5 bases, leaving 7 bases of the junction unmatched. Germline-derived CDR1 and CDR2 are PRHDT and FYEKMQ (reference sequence). CDR3 length: 16 residues. In DNA form, the CDR3 reads TGTGCCAGCAGCCTACCCGGGACAGGAAACACCGGGGAGCTGTTTTTT. Translated, it gives CASSLPGTGNTGELFF.

This clone was observed at least ten times. The chain joins TRBV4-1 to TRBJ2-1; the D is unclear. V lost 4 bases, J lost 5 bases, and 12 bases lay in between. The CDR3 is made up of 14 amino acids. Germline CDR1 and CDR2: MGHRA and YSYEKL. The CDR3 DNA sequence: TGCGCCAGCAGCCCCCTGACATCAAACAATGAGCAGTTCTTC. The encoded protein is CASSPLTSNNEQFF.

The chain employs TRBV18 and TRBJ1-6; D is ambiguous. Trimming cost V 2 bases and J 4 bases, with 12 bases left between them. The CDR3 is 16 residues long. CDR1 and CDR2 from the germline V gene are KGHSH and LQKENI. The CDR3, as DNA: TGTGCCAGCTCACCAGATATAGTTTCGTATAATTCACCCCTCCACTTT. Its translation is CASSPDIVSYNSPLHF.

The chain carries TRBV6-5 and TRBJ2-1; the match to TRBD2 covers 8 bases. Trimming took 3 bases from V and 5 from J; bases not matched to a gene: 6. The CDR3 loop spans 15 amino acids. CDR1 and CDR2 (germline): MNHEY, SVGAGI. The CDR3 DNA reads TGTGCCAGCAGTTATTCCCAGCGGGAGAACAATGAGCAGTTCTTC. Translation: CASSYSQRENNEQFF.

The chain has TRBV29-1 and TRBJ2-5, with 12 bases matching TRBD1. V lost 7 bases to trimming and J lost 3 bases; unmatched junction nucleotides: 6. The germline V gene encodes CDR1 SQVTM and CDR2 ANQGSEA. This CDR3 spans 14 amino acids. The CDR3 sequence: CSAPGTGGEETQYF. CDR3 nucleotide sequence: TGCAGCGCCCCCGGGACAGGGGGCGAAGAGACCCAGTACTTC.

The J gene is TRBJ2-5, the V gene TRBV4-1; D may be TRBD1 (6 bases). Germline-derived CDR1 and CDR2 are MGHRA and YSYEKL. The ends were cut back, 3 bases at V and 1 base at J, with 12 bases in the middle. CDR3 length: 15 residues. The CDR3 region is CASSQGDRSQETQYF. CDR3 sequence (DNA): TGCGCCAGCAGCCAGGGAGACAGGTCCCAAGAGACCCAGTACTTC.

V and J are TRBV9 and TRBJ1-6, with TRBD1 matching 10 bases. The length of the CDR3 is 14 residues. Per the germline V gene, CDR1 is SGDLS and CDR2 is YYNGEE. With 4 bases clipped from V and 9 bases from J, the junction kept 4 bases outside the gene matches. In DNA form, the CDR3 reads TGTGCCAGCAGCCCGACAGGGGGCGGTTCACCCCTCCACTTT. This encodes CASSPTGGGSPLHF.

This clone was seen only a few times. The rearrangement links TRBV10-1 to TRBJ2-1; 8 nucleotides line up with TRBD2. Germline CDR1 reads WNHNN; CDR2 reads SYGVQD (reference sequence). V lost 3 bases to trimming and J lost 10 bases; unmatched junction nucleotides: 5. The CDR3 sequence is 13 residues long. The CDR3 DNA reads TGCGCCAGCAGTGACGGGAGGGCCAGGGAGCAGTTCTTC. This gives the protein CASSDGRAREQFF.

The V and J genes are TRBV28 and TRBJ2-7; weak D call: TRBD2 (6 bases). Germline V CDR1 and CDR2: MDHEN, SYDVKM. V was cut by 3 bases and J by 2 bases, with 11 bases left in between. CDR3 length: 14 residues. The CDR3 sequence is CASSFTGGAYEQYF. CDR3 DNA: TGTGCCAGCAGTTTTACCGGCGGGGCCTACGAGCAGTACTTC.

The chain recombines TRBV5-1 with TRBJ1-1; D possibly corresponds to TRBD1 (5 bases). The V and J ends lost 0 bases and 6 bases respectively, with 12 bases between them. CDR3 size: 14 residues. Looked up from germline, CDR1 is SGHRS and CDR2 is YFSETQ. The CDR3 is CASSLDGGSAEAFF. In DNA form, the CDR3 reads TGCGCCAGCAGCTTGGATGGGGGGTCCGCTGAAGCTTTCTTT.

V is TRBV5-5 and J is TRBJ2-6; D may be TRBD2 (5 bases). This CDR3 contains 19 residues. V was cut by 0 bases and J by 0 bases, with 16 bases left in between. Per the germline V gene, CDR1 is SGHKS and CDR2 is YYEKEE (reference sequence). CDR3 sequence (DNA): TGTGCCAGCAGCTTGGTTGCGGCGGGTCGAGGCTCTGGGGCCAACGTCCTGACTTTC. Encoded protein: CASSLVAAGRGSGANVLTF.

Many counts were recorded for this clone. The chain joins TRBV7-9 to TRBJ2-4, with 9 bases lining up with TRBD2. CDR3 size: 17 residues. V lost 2 bases to trimming and J lost 1 base; unmatched junction nucleotides: 6. CDR1 and CDR2 from the germline V gene are SEHNR and FQNEAQ (reference sequence). CDR3 in amino acids: CASSLPAGGRAKNIQYF. The DNA of the CDR3 is TGTGCCAGCAGCTTACCCGCGGGAGGGAGGGCCAAAAACATTCAGTACTTC.

V gene TRBV18 combines with J gene TRBJ2-1, with 10 bases that match TRBD2. In germline, CDR1 is KGHSH, CDR2 LQKENI. The CDR3 covers 15 residues. Unmatched junction bases numbered 4, after V lost 3 bases and J lost 5 bases. The CDR3 sequence is CASSPELAGHNEQFF. As DNA, the CDR3 is TGTGCCAGCTCACCGGAACTAGCGGGACACAATGAGCAGTTCTTC.

The V call is TRBV28, the J call TRBJ2-3; 8 positions match TRBD1. V dropped 5 bases and J dropped 5; count of bases not matched to a gene: 6. The CDR3 is made up of 14 amino acids. Germline-derived CDR1 and CDR2 are MDHEN and SYDVKM. DNA of the CDR3: TGTGCCAGCAGTCCTCCAGGGGGCTTAGATACGCAGTATTTT. Translation: CASSPPGGLDTQYF.

The chain joins TRBV3-1 (or the pseudogene TRBV3-2) to TRBJ2-7; 12 nucleotides line up with TRBD2. CDR1 LGHDT and CDR2 YNNKEL come from the germline V gene (reference sequence). The junction had 7 bases not matched to a gene; V was cut back by 4 bases and J by 9 bases. The CDR3 is made up of 14 amino acids. The CDR3 DNA reads TGTGCCAGCAGCCGCGGACTAGCGGGGCAGGGGCAGTACTTC. Translating gives CASSRGLAGQGQYF.

V and J are TRBV19 and TRBJ1-5, with 10 bases aligning to TRBD1. The CDR3 loop spans 16 amino acids. The V gene's germline CDR1 is LNHDA and CDR2 SQIVND (reference sequence). The V segment lost 5 bases and the J segment 3 bases; nucleotides outside the gene matches: 7. CDR3: CASSETGTGDNQPQHF. CDR3 nucleotide sequence: TGTGCCAGTAGTGAAACCGGGACAGGGGACAATCAGCCCCAGCATTTT. The entire variable domain, with the rest obtained from reference TRBV19 and TRBJ1-5, is as follows: DGGITQSPKYLFRKEGQNVTLSCEQNLNHDAMYWYRQDPGQGLRLIYYSQIVNDFQKGDIAEGYSVSREKKESFPLTVTSAQKNPTAFYLCASSETGTGDNQPQHFGDGTRLSIL.

The J gene is TRBJ1-1, the V gene TRBV5-1; perhaps TRBD1 as D (6 bases). The CDR3 extends over 15 amino acids. Germline assignment: CDR1 SGHRS and CDR2 YFSETQ. V shed 0 bases and J shed 11 bases, with 20 bases lying between them. CDR3 sequence (DNA): TGCGCCAGCAGCTTGGATGGGGGCCCCGTAATTCCGGCTTTCTTT. It specifies CASSLDGGPVIPAFF.

The chain joins TRBV28 to TRBJ2-5; TRBD1 might be the D (8 bases). The germline V gene has CDR1 MDHEN and CDR2 SYDVKM. The CDR3 sequence is 16 residues long. Trimming pared 6 bases from V and 4 bases from J, leaving 21 bases between. The CDR3 coding sequence is TGTGCCAGCAGACCCGGGGGACACAGGGGGGGAGAGACCCAGTACTTC. This encodes CASRPGGHRGGETQYF.

The chain has TRBV18 and TRBJ2-7; D unresolved. The CDR3 loop spans 14 amino acids. V was pared by 2 bases and J by 4 bases, with 12 bases between. CDR1 is KGHSH and CDR2 is LQKENI in the germline V gene. The CDR3 nucleotides are TGTGCCAGCTCACCAAGTGGCGGCCTTTACGAGCAGTACTTC. Translation gives CASSPSGGLYEQYF.